This T cell receptor (beta chain) was sequenced in a study of PD-1 blockade in classical Hodgkin lymphoma. Study-level points and caveats: With respect to the repertoire differences, their causes, possibly disease activity or prior therapy, remain undefined. Patients starting nivolumab under 1 year after ASCT were excluded.

Sequencing used immunoSEQ multiplex PCR; TCRdb keeps in-frame clones, though not all of them. The sample includes about 110,000 clones, 89% of them seen just once. As regards this clone: Its antigen is not identified.

Each and every patient relapsed after autologous stem cell transplantation, and patients got differing brentuximab vedotin exposure. The germline gives CDR1 ENHRY, CDR2 SYGVKD. The CDR3 runs 13 residues. The germline V and J ends were trimmed by 0 bases and 7 bases, with 9 bases remaining between them. The receptor was isolated from a human donor with classical Hodgkin lymphoma. This specimen consisted of peripheral blood mononuclear cells (PBMCs), obtained before the second cycle of nivolumab. This rearrangement joins TRBV10-3 to TRBJ1-1; D remains unclear. The CDR3 nucleotides are TGTGCCATCAGTGAGTCGAAAGGTGTTGAAGCTTTCTTT. It yields the protein CAISESKGVEAFF.